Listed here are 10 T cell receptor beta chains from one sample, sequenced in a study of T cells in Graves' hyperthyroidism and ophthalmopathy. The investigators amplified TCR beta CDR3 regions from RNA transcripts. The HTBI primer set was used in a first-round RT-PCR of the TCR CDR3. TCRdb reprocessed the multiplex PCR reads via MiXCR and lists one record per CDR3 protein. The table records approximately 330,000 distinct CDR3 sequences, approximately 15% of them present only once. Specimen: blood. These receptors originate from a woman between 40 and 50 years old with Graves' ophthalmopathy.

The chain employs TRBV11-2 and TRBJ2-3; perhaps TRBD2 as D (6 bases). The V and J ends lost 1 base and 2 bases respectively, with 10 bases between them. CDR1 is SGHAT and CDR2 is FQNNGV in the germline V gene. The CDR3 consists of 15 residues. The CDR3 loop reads CASSLGGTFTDTQYF. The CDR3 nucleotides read TGTGCCAGCAGCTTAGGGGGGACTTTCACAGATACGCAGTATTTT.

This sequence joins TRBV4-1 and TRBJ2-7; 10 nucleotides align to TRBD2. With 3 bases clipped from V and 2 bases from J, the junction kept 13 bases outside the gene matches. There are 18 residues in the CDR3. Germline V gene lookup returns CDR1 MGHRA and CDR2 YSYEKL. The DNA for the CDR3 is TGCGCCAGCAGCCAGGCTGAGGGGTGGAGCGGGAGGGCCTACGAGCAGTACTTC. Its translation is CASSQAEGWSGRAYEQYF.

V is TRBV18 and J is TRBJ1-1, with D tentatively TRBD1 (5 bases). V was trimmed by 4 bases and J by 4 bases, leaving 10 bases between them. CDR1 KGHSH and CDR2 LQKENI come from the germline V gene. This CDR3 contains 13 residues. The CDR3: CASSRDPSTEAFF. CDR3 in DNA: TGTGCCAGCTCACGGGACCCGTCCACTGAAGCTTTCTTT. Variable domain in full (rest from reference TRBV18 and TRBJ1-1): NAGVMQNPRHLVRRRGQEARLRCSPMKGHSHVYWYRQLPEEGLKFMVYLQKENIIDESGMPKERFSAEFPKEGPSILRIQQVVRGDSAAYFCASSRDPSTEAFFGQGTRLTVV.

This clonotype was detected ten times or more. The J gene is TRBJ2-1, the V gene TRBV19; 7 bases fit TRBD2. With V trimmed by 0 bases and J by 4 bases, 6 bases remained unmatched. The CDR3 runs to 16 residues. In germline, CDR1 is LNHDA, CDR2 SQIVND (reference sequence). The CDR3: CASSIERGRWYNEQFF. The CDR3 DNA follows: TGTGCCAGTAGTATAGAGCGGGGGAGGTGGTACAATGAGCAGTTCTTC.

CDR3 nucleotides: TGTGCCAGCAGTTACCGTTCCGGGGACAGGGGCAGCACAGATACGCAGTATTTT. This sequence encodes CASSYRSGDRGSTDTQYF. V is TRBV6-5 and J is TRBJ2-3; the match to TRBD1 covers 10 bases. Germline CDR1 reads MNHEY; CDR2 reads SVGAGI. CDR3 length equals 18 residues. J gave up 0 bases and V 2 bases, and 8 bases lay outside the gene matches.

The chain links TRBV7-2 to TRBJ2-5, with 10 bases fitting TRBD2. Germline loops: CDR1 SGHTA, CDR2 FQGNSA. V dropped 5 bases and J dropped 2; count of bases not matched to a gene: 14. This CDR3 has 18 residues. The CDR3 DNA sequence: TGTGCCAGCAGCATAGGGCCTAGCGGGAGACCCGGGCAAGAGACCCAGTACTTC. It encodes CASSIGPSGRPGQETQYF.

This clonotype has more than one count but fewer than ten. CDR3 sequence (DNA): TGTGCCAGCAGCCAAAACAGGGTTGTAAGGAACACTGAAGCTTTCTTT. Translation: CASSQNRVVRNTEAFF. The chain has TRBV14 and TRBJ1-1; tentatively, D is TRBD1 (6 bases). The germline gives CDR1 SGHDN, CDR2 FVKESK. The CDR3 sequence is 16 residues long. Trimming cost V 2 bases and J 1 base, with 14 bases left between them.

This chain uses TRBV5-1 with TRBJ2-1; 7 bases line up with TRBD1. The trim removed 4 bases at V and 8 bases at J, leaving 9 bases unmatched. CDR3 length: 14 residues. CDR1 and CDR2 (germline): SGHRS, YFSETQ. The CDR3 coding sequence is TGCGCCAGCAGCATACAGACAGGGCTTGATGAGCAGTTCTTC. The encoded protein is CASSIQTGLDEQFF.

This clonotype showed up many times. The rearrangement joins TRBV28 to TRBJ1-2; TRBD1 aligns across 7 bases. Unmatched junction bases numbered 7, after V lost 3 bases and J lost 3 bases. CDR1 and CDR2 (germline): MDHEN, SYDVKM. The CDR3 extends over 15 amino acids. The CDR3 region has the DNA TGTGCCAGCAGTTTCAGTAGGGGGCTTCACTATGGCTACACCTTC. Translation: CASSFSRGLHYGYTF.

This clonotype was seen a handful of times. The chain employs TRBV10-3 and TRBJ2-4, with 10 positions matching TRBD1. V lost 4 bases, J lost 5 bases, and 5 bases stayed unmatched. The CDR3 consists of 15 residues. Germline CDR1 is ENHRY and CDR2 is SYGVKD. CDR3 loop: CAISADRGRQNIQYF. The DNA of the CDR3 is TGTGCCATCAGTGCCGACAGGGGGCGTCAAAACATTCAGTACTTC.